This T cell receptor beta chain was profiled in a study of blood T cell repertoires in COVID-19. Profiled with immunoSEQ multiplex PCR; TCRdb holds only in-frame clones, not every one. The table shows some 420,000 clones, with roughly nine tenths occurring only once. The germline V and J ends were trimmed by 11 bases and 5 bases, with 13 bases remaining between them. Germline CDR1 reads LNHDA; CDR2 reads SQIVND (reference sequence). The CDR3 extends over 12 amino acids. The chain uses TRBV19 and TRBJ2-1; D is perhaps TRBD1 (5 bases). The clonotype comes from a young man who had recovered from COVID-19. Material for sequencing was PBMCs or T cells enriched from blood (not recorded which). CDR3 sequence reads: CAATTGHNEQFF. CDR3 in DNA: TGTGCCGCCACAACAGGACACAATGAGCAGTTCTTC. Full variable domain (rest looked up from reference TRBV19 and TRBJ2-1): DGGITQSPKYLFRKEGQNVTLSCEQNLNHDAMYWYRQDPGQGLRLIYYSQIVNDFQKGDIAEGYSVSREKKESFPLTVTSAQKNPTAFYLCAATTGHNEQFFGPGTRLTVL.